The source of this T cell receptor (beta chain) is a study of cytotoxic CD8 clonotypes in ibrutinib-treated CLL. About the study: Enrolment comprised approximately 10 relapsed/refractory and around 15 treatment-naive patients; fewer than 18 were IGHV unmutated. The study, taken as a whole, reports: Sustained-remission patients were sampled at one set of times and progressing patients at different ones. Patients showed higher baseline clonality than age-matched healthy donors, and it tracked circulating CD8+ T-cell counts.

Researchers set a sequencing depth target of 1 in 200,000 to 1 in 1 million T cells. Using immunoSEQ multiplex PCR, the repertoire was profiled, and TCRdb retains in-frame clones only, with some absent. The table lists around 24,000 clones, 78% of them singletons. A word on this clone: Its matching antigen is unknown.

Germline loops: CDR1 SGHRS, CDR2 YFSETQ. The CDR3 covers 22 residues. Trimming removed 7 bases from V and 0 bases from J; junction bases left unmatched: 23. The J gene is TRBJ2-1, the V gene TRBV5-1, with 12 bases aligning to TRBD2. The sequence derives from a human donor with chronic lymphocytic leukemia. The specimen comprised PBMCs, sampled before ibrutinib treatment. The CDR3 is CASGLAGGRGLSPTSSYNEQFF. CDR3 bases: TGCGCCAGCGGGCTAGCGGGAGGGAGGGGCCTATCACCAACGAGCTCCTACAATGAGCAGTTCTTC.